This TCR beta chain stems from a study of blood T cell repertoires in COVID-19. Study-wide background: Acute-phase and convalescent COVID-19 samples originated in the United States, Italy and Spain. The analysed material was cDNA or gDNA that came from T cells, B-cell-depleted T cells, or PBMCs.

Germline V gene lookup returns CDR1 KGHSH and CDR2 LQKENI. The CDR3 is 15 amino acids. V lost 3 bases, J lost 3 bases, and 12 bases lay in between. As processed by the authors: Reference gene primer amplification yielded estimated nucleated cell counts. Clones were read by immunoSEQ multiplex PCR, and TCRdb kept only the in-frame ones, dropping some. V, J and clone size are those of that table, while D and trimming were read from the DNA. The table includes around 170,000 clones, 65% to 85% detected once. The specimen sequenced was peripheral blood. The gene calls are TRBV18 and TRBJ1-5, with D unresolved. The source is an elderly woman with acute or convalescent COVID-19. The CDR3 region is CASSPSIADNQPQHF. The CDR3 nucleotides read TGTGCCAGCTCACCGTCGATTGCAGACAATCAGCCCCAGCATTTT.